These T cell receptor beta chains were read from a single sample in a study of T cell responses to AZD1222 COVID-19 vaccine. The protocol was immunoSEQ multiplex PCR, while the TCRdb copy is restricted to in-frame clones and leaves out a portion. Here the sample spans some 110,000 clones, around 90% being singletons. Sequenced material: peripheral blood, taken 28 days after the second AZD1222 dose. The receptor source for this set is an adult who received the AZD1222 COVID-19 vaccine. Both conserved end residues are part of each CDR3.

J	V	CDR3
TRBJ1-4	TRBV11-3	CASSSRQFRQGKLFF
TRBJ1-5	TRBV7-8	CASSITSGVQPQHF
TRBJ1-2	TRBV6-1	CASSEGRGTYGYTF
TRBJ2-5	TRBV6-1	CASSETSGSIYGRIGYQETQYF
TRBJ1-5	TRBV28	CASSSGSGDQPQHF
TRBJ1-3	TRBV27	CASRKHRDSGNTIYF
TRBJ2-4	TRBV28	CASSSTSVNIQYF
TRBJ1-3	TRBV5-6	CASSLGTGGNTIYF
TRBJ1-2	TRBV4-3	CASTQSRGSSHYGYTF
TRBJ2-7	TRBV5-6	CASSSSYEQYF
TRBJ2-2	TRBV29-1	CSVGNSGGRRGELFF
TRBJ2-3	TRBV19	CASSISGRRPTDTQYF
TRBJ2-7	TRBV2	CASSDGQGAYEQYF
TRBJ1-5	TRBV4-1	CASSQDGLAPQPQHF
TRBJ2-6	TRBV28	CASSLPLLAGWSSGANVLTF
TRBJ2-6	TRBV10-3	CAISEEAAGANVLTF
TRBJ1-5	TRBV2	CASSEFQGYSNQPQHF
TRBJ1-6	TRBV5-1	CASSQNGQGANNSPLHF
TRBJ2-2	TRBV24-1	CATGGRIPGELFF
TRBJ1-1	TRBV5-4	CASSLPKGGAEAFF
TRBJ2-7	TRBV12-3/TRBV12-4	CASSLGTTYEQYF
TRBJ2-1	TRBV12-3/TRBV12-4	CASSLSYNEQFF
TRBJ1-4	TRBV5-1	CASSLWSRIGSTNEKLFF